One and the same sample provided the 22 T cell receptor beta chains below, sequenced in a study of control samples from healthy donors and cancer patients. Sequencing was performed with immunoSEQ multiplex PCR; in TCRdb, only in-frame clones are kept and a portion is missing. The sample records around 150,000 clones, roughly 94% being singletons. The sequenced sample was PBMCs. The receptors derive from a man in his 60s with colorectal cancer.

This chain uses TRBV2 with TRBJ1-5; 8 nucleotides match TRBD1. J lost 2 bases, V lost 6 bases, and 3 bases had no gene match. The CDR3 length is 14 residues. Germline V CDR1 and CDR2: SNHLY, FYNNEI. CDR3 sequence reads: CASRQTGGNQPQHF. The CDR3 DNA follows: TGTGCCAGCAGACAGACAGGGGGCAATCAGCCCCAGCATTTT.

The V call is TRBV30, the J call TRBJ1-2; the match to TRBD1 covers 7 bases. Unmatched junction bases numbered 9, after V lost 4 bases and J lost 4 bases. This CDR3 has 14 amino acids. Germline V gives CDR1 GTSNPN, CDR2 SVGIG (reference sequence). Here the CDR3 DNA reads TGTGCCTGGAATAGGGGGCTTCCTTTCTATGGCTACACCTTC. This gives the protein CAWNRGLPFYGYTF.

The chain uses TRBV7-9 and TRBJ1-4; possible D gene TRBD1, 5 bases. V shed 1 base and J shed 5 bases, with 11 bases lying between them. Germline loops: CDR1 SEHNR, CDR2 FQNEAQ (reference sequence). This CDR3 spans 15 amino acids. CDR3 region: CASSLEGVTNEKLFF. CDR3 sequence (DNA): TGTGCCAGCAGCTTAGAAGGGGTCACAAATGAAAAACTGTTTTTT.

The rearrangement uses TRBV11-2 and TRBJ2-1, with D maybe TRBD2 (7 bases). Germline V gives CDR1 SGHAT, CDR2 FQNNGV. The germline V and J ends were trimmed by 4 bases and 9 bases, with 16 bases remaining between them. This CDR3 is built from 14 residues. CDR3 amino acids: CASSWGQRGTEQFF. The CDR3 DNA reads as TGTGCCAGCAGCTGGGGGCAGCGGGGAACTGAGCAGTTCTTC.

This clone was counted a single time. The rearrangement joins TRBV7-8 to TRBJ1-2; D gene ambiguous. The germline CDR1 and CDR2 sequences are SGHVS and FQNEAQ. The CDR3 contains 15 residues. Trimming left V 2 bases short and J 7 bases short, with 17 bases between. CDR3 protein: CASSLRGEGFRGYTF. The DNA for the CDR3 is TGTGCCAGCAGCTTACGAGGCGAGGGCTTCCGTGGCTACACCTTC.

Here the CDR3 reads CASSQPGLGGYEQYF. In nucleotides, the CDR3 is TGCGCCAGCAGCCAACCGGGACTGGGGGGTTACGAGCAGTACTTC. The chain joins TRBV4-1 to TRBJ2-7; D might be TRBD2 (6 bases). CDR1 and CDR2 from the germline V gene are MGHRA and YSYEKL. The CDR3 contains 15 residues. The V and J ends lost 2 bases and 4 bases respectively, with 15 bases between them.

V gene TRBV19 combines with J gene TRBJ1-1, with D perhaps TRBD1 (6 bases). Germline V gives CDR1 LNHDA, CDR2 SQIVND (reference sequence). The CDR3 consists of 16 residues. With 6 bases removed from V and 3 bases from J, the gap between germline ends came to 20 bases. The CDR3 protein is CASSSSRGGADTEAFF. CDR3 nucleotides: TGTGCCAGTAGCTCTTCAAGGGGGGGCGCGGACACTGAAGCTTTCTTT.

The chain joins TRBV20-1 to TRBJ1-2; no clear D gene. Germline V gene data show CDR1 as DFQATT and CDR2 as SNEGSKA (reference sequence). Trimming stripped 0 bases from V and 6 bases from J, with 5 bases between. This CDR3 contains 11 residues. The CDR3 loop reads CSARESNGYTF. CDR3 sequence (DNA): TGCAGTGCTAGAGAGTCGAATGGCTACACCTTC.

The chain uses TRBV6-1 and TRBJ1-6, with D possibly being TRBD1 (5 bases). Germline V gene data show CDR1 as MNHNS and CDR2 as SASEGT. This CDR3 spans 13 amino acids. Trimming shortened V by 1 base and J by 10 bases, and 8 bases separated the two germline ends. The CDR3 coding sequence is TGTGCCAGCAGTGAAGGGGACTGGTCACCCCTCCACTTT. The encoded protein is CASSEGDWSPLHF.

In nucleotides, the CDR3 is TGTGCCAGCAGTCCCGGGATGATGGGCACAGATACGCAGTATTTT. It translates to CASSPGMMGTDTQYF. The V call is TRBV2, the J call TRBJ2-3, with D maybe TRBD2 (5 bases). V lost 5 bases and J lost 1, with 13 bases in between. The CDR3 covers 15 residues. Germline lookup yields CDR1 SNHLY and CDR2 FYNNEI.

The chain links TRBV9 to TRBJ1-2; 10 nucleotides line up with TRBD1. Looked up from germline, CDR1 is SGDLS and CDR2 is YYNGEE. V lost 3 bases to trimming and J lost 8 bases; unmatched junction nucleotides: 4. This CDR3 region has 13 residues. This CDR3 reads CASSAGQGGGYTF. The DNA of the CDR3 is TGTGCCAGCAGCGCCGGACAGGGGGGAGGCTACACCTTC.

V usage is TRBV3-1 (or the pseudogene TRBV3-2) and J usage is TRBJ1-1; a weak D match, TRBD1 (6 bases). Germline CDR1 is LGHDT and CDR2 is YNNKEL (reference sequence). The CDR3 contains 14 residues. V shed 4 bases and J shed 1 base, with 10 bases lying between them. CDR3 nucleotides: TGTGCCAGCAGCCCCGGAGGGGGGAACACTGAAGCTTTCTTT. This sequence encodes CASSPGGGNTEAFF.

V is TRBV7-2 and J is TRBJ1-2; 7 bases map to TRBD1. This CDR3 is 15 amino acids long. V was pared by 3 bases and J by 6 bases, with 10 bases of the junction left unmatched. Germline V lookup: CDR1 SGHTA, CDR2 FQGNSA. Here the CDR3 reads CASSFPLGGLHGYTF. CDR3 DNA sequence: TGTGCCAGCAGCTTCCCTCTAGGGGGCCTGCATGGCTACACCTTC.

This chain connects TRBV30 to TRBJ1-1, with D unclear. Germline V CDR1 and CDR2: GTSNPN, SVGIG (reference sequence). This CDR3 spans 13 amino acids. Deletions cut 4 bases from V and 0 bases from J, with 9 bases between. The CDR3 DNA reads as TGTGCCTGGAATCAGCTCTTGAACACTGAAGCTTTCTTT. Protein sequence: CAWNQLLNTEAFF. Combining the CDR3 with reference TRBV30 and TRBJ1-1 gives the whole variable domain SQTIHQWPATLVQPVGSPLSLECTVEGTSNPNLYWYRQAAGRGLQLLFYSVGIGQISSEVPQNLSASRPQDRQFILSSKKLLLSDSGFYLCAWNQLLNTEAFFGQGTRLTVV.

CDR3 sequence (DNA): TGTGCCAGCAGCCCCGGGACAGGGGGGCGGACTGAAGCTTTCTTT. This sequence encodes CASSPGTGGRTEAFF. The chain recombines TRBV7-9 with TRBJ1-1, with TRBD1 matching over 11 bases. The CDR3 contains 15 residues. Germline lookup yields CDR1 SEHNR and CDR2 FQNEAQ (reference sequence). Germline trimming cut 5 bases from V and 5 bases from J; bases unmatched to any gene: 7.

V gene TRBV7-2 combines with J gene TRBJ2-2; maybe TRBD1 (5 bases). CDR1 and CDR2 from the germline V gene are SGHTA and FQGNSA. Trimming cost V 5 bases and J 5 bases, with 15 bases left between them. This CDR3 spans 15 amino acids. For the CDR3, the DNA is TGTGCCAGCAGCAACCAGGGCATCCCGACCGGGGAGCTGTTTTTT. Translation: CASSNQGIPTGELFF.

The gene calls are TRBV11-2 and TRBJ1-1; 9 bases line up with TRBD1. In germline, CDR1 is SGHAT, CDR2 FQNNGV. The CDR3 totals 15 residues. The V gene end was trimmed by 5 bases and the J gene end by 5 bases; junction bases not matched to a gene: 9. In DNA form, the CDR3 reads TGTGCCAGCAGCCCCTGGACAGGGGCGGAGACTGAAGCTTTCTTT. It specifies CASSPWTGAETEAFF.

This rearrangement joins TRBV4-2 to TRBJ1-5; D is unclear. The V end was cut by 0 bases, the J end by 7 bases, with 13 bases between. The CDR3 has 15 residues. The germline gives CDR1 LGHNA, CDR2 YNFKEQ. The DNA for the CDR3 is TGTGCCAGCAGCCAAGAGGGAGGTGGTTGGCAGCCCCAGCATTTT. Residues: CASSQEGGGWQPQHF.

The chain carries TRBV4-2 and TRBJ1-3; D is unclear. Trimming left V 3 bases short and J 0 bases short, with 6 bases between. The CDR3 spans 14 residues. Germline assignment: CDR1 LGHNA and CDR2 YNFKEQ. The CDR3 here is CASSHGYSGNTIYF. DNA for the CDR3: TGTGCCAGCAGCCACGGATACTCTGGAAACACCATATATTTT.

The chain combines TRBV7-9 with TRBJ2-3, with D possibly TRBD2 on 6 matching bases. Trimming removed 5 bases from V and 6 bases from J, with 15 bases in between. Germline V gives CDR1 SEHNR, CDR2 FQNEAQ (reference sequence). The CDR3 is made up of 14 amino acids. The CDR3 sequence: CASSLGTRGDTQYF. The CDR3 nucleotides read TGTGCCAGCAGCCTTGGGACTCGAGGCGATACGCAGTATTTT.

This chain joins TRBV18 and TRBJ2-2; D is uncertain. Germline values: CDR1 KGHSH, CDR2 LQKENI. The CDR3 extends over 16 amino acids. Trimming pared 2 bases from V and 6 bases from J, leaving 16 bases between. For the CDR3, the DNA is TGTGCCAGCTCACCATGGCAGAAAGAGATCCCCGGGGAGCTGTTTTTT. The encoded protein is CASSPWQKEIPGELFF.

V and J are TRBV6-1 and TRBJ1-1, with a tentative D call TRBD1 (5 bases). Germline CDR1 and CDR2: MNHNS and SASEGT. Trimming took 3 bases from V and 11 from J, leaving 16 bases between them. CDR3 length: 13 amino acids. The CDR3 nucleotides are TGTGCCAGCAGTGAGCAGGGTCAGATGGCGGCTTTCTTT. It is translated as CASSEQGQMAAFF.